The rows below give T cell receptor beta chains drawn from one sample of a study of T cells in localized non-small cell lung cancer. Some clones are missing from TCRdb's copy, which holds only in-frame ones; the method was immunoSEQ multiplex PCR. The sample lists some 1,000 clones; about 25% were seen once. Source: normal lung tissue next to the tumor, taken before any cancer treatment. The receptor source for this set is a woman aged 35-75 years with stage III lung adenocarcinoma. Each CDR3 is given with its conserved first and last residue. D genes are given only for firm matches. Clone sizes are given selectively: once, few, many, or a class where the clone is expanded.

v_call: TRBV9
d_call: -
j_call: TRBJ1-5
clone_size: medium-sized
cdr3_nt: TGTGCCAGCAGTGGGGACAGCAATCAGCCCCAGCATTTT
cdr3_aa: CASSGDSNQPQHF

v_call: TRBV19
d_call: TRBD2
j_call: TRBJ2-2
clone_size: -
cdr3_nt: TGTGCCAGTAGTCCCAGGACTAGCGGGACCGGGGAGCTGTTTTTT
cdr3_aa: CASSPRTSGTGELFF

v_call: TRBV6-8
d_call: -
j_call: TRBJ1-5
clone_size: -
cdr3_nt: TGTGCCACTGGTGGGAGGCTCCTTAATCAGCCCCAGCATTTT
cdr3_aa: CATGGRLLNQPQHF

v_call: TRBV11-1
d_call: TRBD2
j_call: TRBJ2-7
clone_size: few
cdr3_nt: TGTGCCAGCAGCAAAGGACTGACTAGCGGGAGTGAGCAGTACTTC
cdr3_aa: CASSKGLTSGSEQYF

v_call: TRBV18
d_call: -
j_call: TRBJ2-5
clone_size: -
cdr3_nt: TGTGCCAGCTCAAACCTAGCGTATGAGACCCAGTACTTC
cdr3_aa: CASSNLAYETQYF

v_call: TRBV25-1
d_call: -
j_call: TRBJ2-5
clone_size: -
cdr3_nt: TGTGCCAGCAGTGGTGGGGGGAAGACCCAGTACTTC
cdr3_aa: CASSGGGKTQYF

v_call: TRBV2
d_call: -
j_call: TRBJ1-4
clone_size: few
cdr3_nt: TGTGCCAGCAGTGAAATTTTCACTCTCGAAAAACTGTTTTTT
cdr3_aa: CASSEIFTLEKLFF

v_call: TRBV7-5
d_call: -
j_call: TRBJ1-3
clone_size: few
cdr3_nt: TGTGCCAGCAGCCACGAACAGGGGGCGTCTGGAAACACCATATATTTT
cdr3_aa: CASSHEQGASGNTIYF

v_call: TRBV1
d_call: -
j_call: TRBJ1-1
clone_size: -
cdr3_nt: TGCGCCAGCAGCCAACAGCCAGGGGGTGGTACTGAAGCTTTCTTT
cdr3_aa: CASSQQPGGGTEAFF

v_call: TRBV28
d_call: TRBD2
j_call: TRBJ2-3
clone_size: -
cdr3_nt: TGTGCCAGCAGAACTCCGGGACTAGTTTCGGATACGCAGTATTTT
cdr3_aa: CASRTPGLVSDTQYF

v_call: TRBV11-3
d_call: TRBD1
j_call: TRBJ2-3
clone_size: large
cdr3_nt: TGTGCCAGCAGCTTACCGGCAGGGGGCCCAGATACGCAGTATTTT
cdr3_aa: CASSLPAGGPDTQYF

v_call: TRBV11-3
d_call: -
j_call: TRBJ1-1
clone_size: -
cdr3_nt: TGTGCCAGCCCCTCCGGGGGGACGCCTTTGAACACTGAAGCTTTCTTT
cdr3_aa: CASPSGGTPLNTEAFF

v_call: TRBV6-8
d_call: -
j_call: TRBJ1-1
clone_size: -
cdr3_nt: TGTGCCAGCAGTTACATAGGTACCACTGAAGCTTTCTTT
cdr3_aa: CASSYIGTTEAFF

v_call: TRBV19
d_call: -
j_call: TRBJ1-5
clone_size: -
cdr3_nt: TGTGCCAGTAGTATAGGATGGGGGGGCTGGAGCAATCAGCCCCAGCATTTT
cdr3_aa: CASSIGWGGWSNQPQHF

v_call: TRBV11-3
d_call: -
j_call: TRBJ2-1
clone_size: few
cdr3_nt: TGTGCCAGCAGCTTTCAGAAGAGCTCCTACAATGAGCAGTTCTTC
cdr3_aa: CASSFQKSSYNEQFF

v_call: TRBV9
d_call: TRBD2
j_call: TRBJ2-5
clone_size: -
cdr3_nt: TGTGCCAGCAGCGGTAGCGGGGCTCAAGAGACCCAGTACTTC
cdr3_aa: CASSGSGAQETQYF

v_call: TRBV6-1
d_call: -
j_call: TRBJ2-7
clone_size: few
cdr3_nt: TGTGCCAGCAGTGAAGATAGGGACTCCTACGAGCAGTACTTC
cdr3_aa: CASSEDRDSYEQYF

v_call: TRBV18
d_call: -
j_call: TRBJ2-5
clone_size: -
cdr3_nt: TGTGCCAGCTCACCACGTCGGGGGCAAGAGACCCAGTACTTC
cdr3_aa: CASSPRRGQETQYF

v_call: TRBV9
d_call: -
j_call: TRBJ2-7
clone_size: medium-sized
cdr3_nt: TGTGCCAGCACCAAAGACTACCAATTCTACGAGCAGTACTTC
cdr3_aa: CASTKDYQFYEQYF

v_call: TRBV29-1
d_call: TRBD2
j_call: TRBJ2-7
clone_size: -
cdr3_nt: TGCAGCGTTACCGGGACTAGCATGGGGGGTGGGTACGAGCAGTACTTC
cdr3_aa: CSVTGTSMGGGYEQYF

v_call: TRBV28
d_call: TRBD1
j_call: TRBJ1-2
clone_size: few
cdr3_nt: TGTGCCAGCAGCGTAGACAGGGGGCGTAGTGGCTACACCTTC
cdr3_aa: CASSVDRGRSGYTF

v_call: TRBV6-8
d_call: TRBD1
j_call: TRBJ2-3
clone_size: medium-sized
cdr3_nt: TGTGCCAGCAGTGACTCGAGGACAGGGGCAGATACGCAGTATTTT
cdr3_aa: CASSDSRTGADTQYF

v_call: TRBV11-3
d_call: -
j_call: TRBJ2-2
clone_size: few
cdr3_nt: TGTGCCAGCAGCTTGGACCGGCGTTCCGGGGAGCTGTTTTTT
cdr3_aa: CASSLDRRSGELFF

v_call: TRBV28
d_call: TRBD1
j_call: TRBJ2-7
clone_size: few
cdr3_nt: TGTGCCAGCAGTCGTCCCGGGACAGGGATAATGTTCTACGAGCAGTACTTC
cdr3_aa: CASSRPGTGIMFYEQYF

v_call: TRBV19
d_call: TRBD2
j_call: TRBJ2-1
clone_size: -
cdr3_nt: TGTGCCAGTAGTTTAGCGGGAGGGCCCCCGTTCTTC
cdr3_aa: CASSLAGGPPFF

v_call: TRBV15
d_call: TRBD2
j_call: TRBJ2-2
clone_size: few
cdr3_nt: TGTGCCACCAGCCCCGGACGGCGGGAGAGACCCCGTGGCGGGGAGCTGTTTTTT
cdr3_aa: CATSPGRRERPRGGELFF

v_call: TRBV9
d_call: -
j_call: TRBJ2-7
clone_size: few
cdr3_nt: TGTGCCAGCAGCGCCGGACCTCAGCGGGAGCAGTACTTC
cdr3_aa: CASSAGPQREQYF

v_call: TRBV6-8
d_call: TRBD2
j_call: TRBJ2-7
clone_size: few
cdr3_nt: TGTGCCAGCAGACGCCTAGGGACTACTACCGAGCAGTACTTC
cdr3_aa: CASRRLGTTTEQYF

v_call: TRBV12-5
d_call: -
j_call: TRBJ2-1
clone_size: -
cdr3_nt: TGTGCTAGTGGTTTGGTACCCGACGGAAAGGCAACCACCTATGAGCAGTTCTTC
cdr3_aa: CASGLVPDGKATTYEQFF

v_call: TRBV6-8
d_call: -
j_call: TRBJ1-4
clone_size: few
cdr3_nt: TGTGCCAGCAGTGACTCTCCAGGAGTGGGTGAAAAACTGTTTTTT
cdr3_aa: CASSDSPGVGEKLFF

v_call: TRBV4-1
d_call: TRBD2
j_call: TRBJ2-4
clone_size: few
cdr3_nt: TGCGCCAGCAGCCAAGATACGGGGGGGGCCGCCATTCAGTACTTC
cdr3_aa: CASSQDTGGAAIQYF

v_call: TRBV19
d_call: -
j_call: TRBJ1-2
clone_size: -
cdr3_nt: TGTGCCAGTAGTATCGCAGGTCTAGGAGGCTACACCTTC
cdr3_aa: CASSIAGLGGYTF

v_call: TRBV5-1
d_call: TRBD1
j_call: TRBJ1-1
clone_size: -
cdr3_nt: TGCGCCAGCAGCCACTGGGACAGCAACACTGAAGCTTTCTTT
cdr3_aa: CASSHWDSNTEAFF

v_call: TRBV9
d_call: TRBD2
j_call: TRBJ2-7
clone_size: few
cdr3_nt: TGTGCCAGCAGCGTAGCGGGCGGGAGGTCCTACGAGCAGTACTTC
cdr3_aa: CASSVAGGRSYEQYF

v_call: TRBV11-3
d_call: TRBD1
j_call: TRBJ1-6
clone_size: -
cdr3_nt: TGTGCCAGCAGCTTATCGGGACAGAATAATTCACCCCTCCACTTT
cdr3_aa: CASSLSGQNNSPLHF

v_call: TRBV29-1
d_call: -
j_call: TRBJ2-5
clone_size: -
cdr3_nt: TGCAGCGTTGTTCGGGGTACGGAGACCCAGTACTTC
cdr3_aa: CSVVRGTETQYF

v_call: TRBV11-3
d_call: TRBD2
j_call: TRBJ2-5
clone_size: -
cdr3_nt: TGTGCCAGCAGCCTCGAACCCCTGACTAGCGGGGGGGGAAAACAAGAGACCCAGTACTTC
cdr3_aa: CASSLEPLTSGGGKQETQYF

v_call: TRBV7-5
d_call: -
j_call: TRBJ1-3
clone_size: few
cdr3_nt: TGTGCCAGCAGCCCAGGGTCGGGGAGCTCTGGAAACACCATATATTTT
cdr3_aa: CASSPGSGSSGNTIYF

v_call: TRBV29-1
d_call: -
j_call: TRBJ1-2
clone_size: once
cdr3_nt: TGCAGCGTGGCGAGGACGAACTATGGCTACACCTTC
cdr3_aa: CSVARTNYGYTF

v_call: TRBV9
d_call: TRBD1
j_call: TRBJ2-1
clone_size: few
cdr3_nt: TGTGCCAGCAGCCCCCTCAGGGGGTCCCGCAATGAGCAGTTCTTC
cdr3_aa: CASSPLRGSRNEQFF

v_call: TRBV6-7
d_call: -
j_call: TRBJ2-4
clone_size: -
cdr3_nt: TGTGCCAGCAGTTACTCCCAGGGCGCCATTCAGTACTTC
cdr3_aa: CASSYSQGAIQYF

v_call: TRBV14
d_call: -
j_call: TRBJ1-3
clone_size: -
cdr3_nt: TGTGCCAGCAGCGAGGATGGAGGAAACACCATATATTTT
cdr3_aa: CASSEDGGNTIYF

v_call: TRBV11-3
d_call: TRBD1
j_call: TRBJ2-7
clone_size: -
cdr3_nt: TGTGCCAGCAGCTTATACCCACAGGGGGCCCACGAGCAGTACTTC
cdr3_aa: CASSLYPQGAHEQYF

v_call: TRBV9
d_call: -
j_call: TRBJ1-2
clone_size: few
cdr3_nt: TGTGCCAGCAGTGAAAGTCAGGACTATGGCTACACCTTC
cdr3_aa: CASSESQDYGYTF

v_call: TRBV30
d_call: -
j_call: TRBJ1-1
clone_size: -
cdr3_nt: TGTGCCTGGAGGGCGGGGACACTCCAAGCTTTCTTT
cdr3_aa: CAWRAGTLQAFF

v_call: TRBV10-3
d_call: -
j_call: TRBJ2-7
clone_size: -
cdr3_nt: TGTGCCATCAGTGAGGAACCCTTAACGGCGAGCTCCTACGAGCAGTACTTC
cdr3_aa: CAISEEPLTASSYEQYF

v_call: TRBV1
d_call: -
j_call: TRBJ2-5
clone_size: few
cdr3_nt: TGCGCCAGCAGCCAAGATTCGGAGACCCAGTACTTC
cdr3_aa: CASSQDSETQYF

v_call: TRBV5-1
d_call: -
j_call: TRBJ1-1
clone_size: few
cdr3_nt: TGCGCCAGCAGCTTGGGTTTGGGCTTCGGCACTGAAGCTTTCTTT
cdr3_aa: CASSLGLGFGTEAFF

v_call: TRBV11-3
d_call: TRBD2
j_call: TRBJ2-7
clone_size: medium-sized
cdr3_nt: TGTGCCAGCAGCGGGGGGAGCGGGAGGACCTACGAGCAGTACTTC
cdr3_aa: CASSGGSGRTYEQYF

v_call: TRBV30
d_call: -
j_call: TRBJ1-2
clone_size: few
cdr3_nt: TGTGCCTGGACCAGACGGTCGGCAGGGGCCTATGGCTACACCTTC
cdr3_aa: CAWTRRSAGAYGYTF

v_call: TRBV4-1
d_call: TRBD2
j_call: TRBJ2-3
clone_size: medium-sized
cdr3_nt: TGCGCCAGCAGCCAATTTACTAGCGGGGGGGAGACAGATACGCAGTATTTT
cdr3_aa: CASSQFTSGGETDTQYF

v_call: TRBV29-1
d_call: TRBD1
j_call: TRBJ2-1
clone_size: -
cdr3_nt: TGCAGCGCCGGAGCCGGGACAGGGTTCAATGAGCAGTTCTTC
cdr3_aa: CSAGAGTGFNEQFF

v_call: TRBV5-1
d_call: -
j_call: TRBJ2-1
clone_size: -
cdr3_nt: TGCGCCAGCAGCTTTCGTTCCGACAACACTGAGCAGTTCTTC
cdr3_aa: CASSFRSDNTEQFF

v_call: TRBV12-5
d_call: TRBD2
j_call: TRBJ2-2
clone_size: -
cdr3_nt: TGTGCTAGTGGTTTGGTACCCGACGGGCAAGCGGGAGGCCACGGGGAGCTGTTTTTT
cdr3_aa: CASGLVPDGQAGGHGELFF

v_call: TRBV30
d_call: -
j_call: TRBJ1-2
clone_size: -
cdr3_nt: TGTGCCTGGAAGGCAGGGGACCGTAACTATGGCTACACCTTC
cdr3_aa: CAWKAGDRNYGYTF

v_call: TRBV6-8
d_call: TRBD1
j_call: TRBJ1-5
clone_size: few
cdr3_nt: TGTGCCAGCAAAGGACAGGGATATAGCAATCAGCCCCAGCATTTT
cdr3_aa: CASKGQGYSNQPQHF

v_call: TRBV11-3
d_call: -
j_call: TRBJ2-6
clone_size: -
cdr3_nt: TGTGCCAGCAGCTTATATCCCAGGGGTGCTGGGGCCAACGTCCTGACTTTC
cdr3_aa: CASSLYPRGAGANVLTF